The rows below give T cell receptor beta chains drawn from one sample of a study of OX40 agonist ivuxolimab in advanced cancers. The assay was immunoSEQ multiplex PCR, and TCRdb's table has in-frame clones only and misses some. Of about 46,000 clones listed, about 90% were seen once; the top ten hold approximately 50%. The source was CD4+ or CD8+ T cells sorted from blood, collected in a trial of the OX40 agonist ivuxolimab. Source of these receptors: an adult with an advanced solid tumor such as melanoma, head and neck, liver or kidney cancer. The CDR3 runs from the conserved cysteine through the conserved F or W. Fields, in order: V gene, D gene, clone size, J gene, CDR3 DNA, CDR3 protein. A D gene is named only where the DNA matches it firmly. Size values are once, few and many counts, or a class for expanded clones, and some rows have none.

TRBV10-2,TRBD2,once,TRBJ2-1,TGCGCCAGCAGTGAGACTAGCGGGTTCTCCTACAATGAGCAGTTCTTC,CASSETSGFSYNEQFF
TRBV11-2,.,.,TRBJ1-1,TGTGCCAGCAGCTTACGACCGGGGGCTGAAGCTTTCTTT,CASSLRPGAEAFF
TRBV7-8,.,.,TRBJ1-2,TGTGCCAGCAGTCTCCCAGGTGGGGAGGGCTACACCTTC,CASSLPGGEGYTF
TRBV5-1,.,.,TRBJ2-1,TGCGCCAGCAGCTTGGTTCCGGGGGCCTACAATGAGCAGTTCTTC,CASSLVPGAYNEQFF
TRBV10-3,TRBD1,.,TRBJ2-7,TGTGCCATCAGTGGGACAGGGGGCGAGTACGAGCAGTACTTC,CAISGTGGEYEQYF
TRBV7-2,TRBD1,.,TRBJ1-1,TGTGCCAGCAGCTTATTCGGGACAGGGGGGAACACTGAAGCTTTCTTT,CASSLFGTGGNTEAFF
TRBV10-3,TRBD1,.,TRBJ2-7,TGTGCCATCCGTGGGACAGGGGGTACCGGGGACGGATACGAGCAGTACTTC,CAIRGTGGTGDGYEQYF
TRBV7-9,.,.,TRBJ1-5,TGTGCCAGCAGCTTATCGTTAAGCGACAATCAGCCCCAGCATTTT,CASSLSLSDNQPQHF
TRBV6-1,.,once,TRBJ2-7,TGTGCCAGCAGTGGAGGGTTGGGTTCCTACGAGCAGTACTTC,CASSGGLGSYEQYF
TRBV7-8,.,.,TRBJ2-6,TGTGCCAGCAGCTTAGAACGTAGCTCTGGGGCCAACGTCCTGACTTTC,CASSLERSSGANVLTF
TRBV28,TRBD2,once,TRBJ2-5,TGTGCCAGCAGTTTCAGACTAGCGGGAGGGTTGAAGACCCAGTACTTC,CASSFRLAGGLKTQYF
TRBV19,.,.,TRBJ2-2,TGTGCCAGTACTCCGGGCAACACCGGGGAGCTGTTTTTT,CASTPGNTGELFF
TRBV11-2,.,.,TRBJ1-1,TGTGCCAGCAGCTCCCCTTTAACAGGGATCACTGAAGCTTTCTTT,CASSSPLTGITEAFF
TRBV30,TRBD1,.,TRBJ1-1,TGTGCCTGGAAACAACAGGCAGGGGGGACAATGAACACTGAAGCTTTCTTT,CAWKQQAGGTMNTEAFF
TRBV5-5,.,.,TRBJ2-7,TGTGCCAGCAGCTTGGGAGGGGCAGGGTACGAGCAGTACTTC,CASSLGGAGYEQYF
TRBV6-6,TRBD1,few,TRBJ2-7,TGTGCCAGCAGGGATAGACACTCGACAGGGGGCTACGAGCAGTACTTC,CASRDRHSTGGYEQYF
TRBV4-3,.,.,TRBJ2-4,TGCGCCAGCAGCCAAGACTTAGGGGGGACCAAAAACATTCAGTACTTC,CASSQDLGGTKNIQYF
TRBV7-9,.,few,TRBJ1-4,TGTGCCAGCAGCTTCGTGGGCGAAAAACTGTTTTTT,CASSFVGEKLFF
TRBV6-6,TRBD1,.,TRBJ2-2,TGTGCCAGCAGCCCCGGACAGGGGGGAGGGGAGCTGTTTTTT,CASSPGQGGGELFF
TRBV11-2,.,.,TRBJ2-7,TGTGCCAGCAGCTTAGGTGACCGGCTCTACGAGCAGTACTTC,CASSLGDRLYEQYF
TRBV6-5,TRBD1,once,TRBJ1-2,TGTGCCAGCAAGACAGGGGCCTATGGCTACACCTTC,CASKTGAYGYTF
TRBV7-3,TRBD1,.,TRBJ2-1,TGTGCCAGCAGCTTCGGGACAGGGGGCGGCGATGAGCAGTTCTTC,CASSFGTGGGDEQFF
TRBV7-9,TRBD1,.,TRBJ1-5,TGTGCCAGCAGCGCGACAGGGGGTCAGCCCCAGCATTTT,CASSATGGQPQHF
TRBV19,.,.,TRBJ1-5,TGTGCCAGTAGTGCAAAGGGCTATCAGCCCCAGCATTTT,CASSAKGYQPQHF
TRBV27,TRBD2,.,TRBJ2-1,TGTGCCAGCAGTGCACCGGCTAGCGGAGAGCAGTTCTTC,CASSAPASGEQFF
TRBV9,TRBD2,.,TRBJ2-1,TGTGCCAGCAGCCTCCGGACTAGCGGGAGTTACAATGAGCAGTTCTTC,CASSLRTSGSYNEQFF
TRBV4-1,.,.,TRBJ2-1,TGCGCCAGCAAAGTCGAGGGGGGATCTTACAATGAGCAGTTCTTC,CASKVEGGSYNEQFF
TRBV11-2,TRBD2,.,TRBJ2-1,TGTGCCAGCAGCCACCTAGCGGGAATTGCCTACAATGAGCAGTTCTTC,CASSHLAGIAYNEQFF
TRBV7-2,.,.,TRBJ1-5,TGTGCCAGCAGCTCTCCAGGTAGCAATCAGCCCCAGCATTTT,CASSSPGSNQPQHF
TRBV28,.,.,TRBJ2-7,TGTGCCAGCAGTTCGGACCCCTCACTTTTGGAGCAGTACTTC,CASSSDPSLLEQYF
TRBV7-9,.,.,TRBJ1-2,TGTGCCAGCAGCTGGGGGGGGCCCGACTATGGCTACACCTTC,CASSWGGPDYGYTF
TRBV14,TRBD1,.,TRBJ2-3,TGTGCCAGCAGCCAACAGCGGACAGGAACAGATACGCAGTATTTT,CASSQQRTGTDTQYF
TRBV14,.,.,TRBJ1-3,TGTGCCAGCAGCCTCCACTCTTTACGGGGAAACACCATATATTTT,CASSLHSLRGNTIYF
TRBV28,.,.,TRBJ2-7,TGTGCCAGCAGCCCTTTGTCCCCCTCGTGGCAGCAACCCTACGAGCAGTACTTC,CASSPLSPSWQQPYEQYF
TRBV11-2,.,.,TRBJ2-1,TGTGCCAGCAGCTTAGATCGAGCCCCAGGCTCCTACAATGAGCAGTTCTTC,CASSLDRAPGSYNEQFF
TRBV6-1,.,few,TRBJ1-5,TGTGCCAGCAGTGAAACAGGCTGGGATCAGCCCCAGCATTTT,CASSETGWDQPQHF
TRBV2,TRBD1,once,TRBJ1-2,TGTGCCAGCATCAAGGACAGGGGGCTATATGGCTACACCTTC,CASIKDRGLYGYTF
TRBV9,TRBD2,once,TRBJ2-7,TGTGCCAGCAGCGTCGGCGGGGGGGCCTACGAGCAGTACTTC,CASSVGGGAYEQYF
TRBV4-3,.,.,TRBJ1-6,TGCGCCAGCAGCCAAGATAAGGGATCTAATTCACCCCTCCACTTT,CASSQDKGSNSPLHF
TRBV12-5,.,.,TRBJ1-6,TGTGCTAGTGGTTTGATCAGGGCAGATAATTCACCCCTCCACTTT,CASGLIRADNSPLHF
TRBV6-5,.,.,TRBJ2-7,TGTGCCAGCAGTTATCAGGGGCAGGGGACCTACGAGCAGTACTTC,CASSYQGQGTYEQYF
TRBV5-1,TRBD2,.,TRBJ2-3,TGCGCCAGCAGCCGGGAGGCTTACCGCACAGATACGCAGTATTTT,CASSREAYRTDTQYF
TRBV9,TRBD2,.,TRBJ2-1,TGTGCCAGCAGCCCCGGGACTAGCGGGGGGGCTTACAATGAGCAGTTCTTC,CASSPGTSGGAYNEQFF
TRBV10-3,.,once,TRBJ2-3,TGTGCCATCAGTGGAAGGGACAACACAGATACGCAGTATTTT,CAISGRDNTDTQYF
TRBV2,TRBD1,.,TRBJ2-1,TGTGCCAGCAGTTCCCCAGGACAGGGCGCCTACAATGAGCAGTTCTTC,CASSSPGQGAYNEQFF
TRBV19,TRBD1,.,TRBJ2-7,TGTGCCAGTAGTACTCATTCCGGGACAGGCGTGATCCAGTACTTC,CASSTHSGTGVIQYF
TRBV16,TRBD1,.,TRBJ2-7,TGTGCCAGCAGCCAGTTTACAGGGACAGGGCAGTACTTC,CASSQFTGTGQYF
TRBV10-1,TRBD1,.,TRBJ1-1,TGCGCCAGCAGTGACTACAGGGGATCGCGAGCTTTCTTT,CASSDYRGSRAFF
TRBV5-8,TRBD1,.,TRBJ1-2,TGTGCCAGCAGCTTACAAAGGGGACAGGGGATCTATGGCTACACCTTC,CASSLQRGQGIYGYTF
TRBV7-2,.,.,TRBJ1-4,TGTGCCAGCAGCTGGGGGGGCGATCCCACTGAAAAACTGTTTTTT,CASSWGGDPTEKLFF
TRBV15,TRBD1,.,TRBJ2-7,TGTGCCACCAGCAGAGGTGACAGGGTAACCTACGAGCAGTACTTC,CATSRGDRVTYEQYF
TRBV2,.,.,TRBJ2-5,TGTGCCAGCAGTGCCTTCAAGTTGTCCCAAGAGACCCAGTACTTC,CASSAFKLSQETQYF
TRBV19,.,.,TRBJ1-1,TGTGCCAGTAGTATAAACAGACCGAACACTGAAGCTTTCTTT,CASSINRPNTEAFF
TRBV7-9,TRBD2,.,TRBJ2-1,TGTGCCAGCAGCCAGCCGAGACTAGCGGTCTACAATGAGCAGTTCTTC,CASSQPRLAVYNEQFF
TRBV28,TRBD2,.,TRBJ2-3,TGTGCCAGCAGTTATGCGGGGGAGGGCGGGTTTAGCACAGATACGCAGTATTTT,CASSYAGEGGFSTDTQYF
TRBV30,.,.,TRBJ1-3,TGTGCCTGTCCTGGGGCGGGAAACACCATATATTTT,CACPGAGNTIYF
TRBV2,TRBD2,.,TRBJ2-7,TGTGCCAGCAGTCTCTTGGGAGCGGGAGTTTTCTCCTACGAGCAGTACTTC,CASSLLGAGVFSYEQYF
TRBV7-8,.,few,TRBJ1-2,TGTGCCAGCAGCCCGGACACCAACTATGGCTACACCTTC,CASSPDTNYGYTF